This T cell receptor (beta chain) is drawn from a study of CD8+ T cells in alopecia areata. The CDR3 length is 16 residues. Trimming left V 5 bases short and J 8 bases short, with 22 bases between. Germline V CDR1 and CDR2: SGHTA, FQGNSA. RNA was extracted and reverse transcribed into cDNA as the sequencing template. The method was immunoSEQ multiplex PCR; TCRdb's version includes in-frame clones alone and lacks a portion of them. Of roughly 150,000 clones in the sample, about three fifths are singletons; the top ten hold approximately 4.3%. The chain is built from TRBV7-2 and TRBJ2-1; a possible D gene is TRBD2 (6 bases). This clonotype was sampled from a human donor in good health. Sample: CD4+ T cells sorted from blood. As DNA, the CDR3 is TGTGCCAGCAGCGCCCAGTCAAGCGGGCTTGTGGATGAGCAGTTCTTC. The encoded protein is CASSAQSSGLVDEQFF. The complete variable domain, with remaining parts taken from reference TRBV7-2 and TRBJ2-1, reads GAGVSQSPSNKVTEKGKDVELRCDPISGHTALYWYRQSLGQGLEFLIYFQGNSAPDKSGLPSDRFSAERTGGSVSTLTIQRTQQEDSAVYLCASSAQSSGLVDEQFFGPGTRLTVL.